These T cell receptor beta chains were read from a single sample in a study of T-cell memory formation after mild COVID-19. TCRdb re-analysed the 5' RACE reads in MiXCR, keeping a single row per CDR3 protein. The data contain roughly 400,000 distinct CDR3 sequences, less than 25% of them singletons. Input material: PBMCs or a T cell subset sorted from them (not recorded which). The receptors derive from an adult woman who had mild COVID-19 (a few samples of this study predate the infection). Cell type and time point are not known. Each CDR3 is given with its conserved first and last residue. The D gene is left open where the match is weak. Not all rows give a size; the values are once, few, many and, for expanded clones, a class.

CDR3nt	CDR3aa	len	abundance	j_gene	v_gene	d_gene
TGTGCCAGCAGCTACTCCGCGTACTCTGGGGCCAACGTCCCGACTTTC	CASSYSAYSGANVPTF	16	NA	TRBJ2-6	TRBV11-2	NA
TGTGCCAGCAGTCCCCCCGGGGAGCAAGAGACCCAGTACTTC	CASSPPGEQETQYF	14	many	TRBJ2-5	TRBV12-3/TRBV12-4	NA
TGTGCCAGCAGCCACCGGGACCAAAGCGCTGAAGCTTTCTTT	CASSHRDQSAEAFF	14	few	TRBJ1-1	TRBV14	NA
TGTGCCAGCAGTCCCCAGGGATCAGATGCTGACACGCAGTATTTT	CASSPQGSDADTQYF	15	few	TRBJ2-3	TRBV7-3	NA
TGTGCCAGCAGTTTATCGTGGAATCAGCCCCAGCATTTT	CASSLSWNQPQHF	13	NA	TRBJ1-5	TRBV12-3/TRBV12-4	NA
TGCGCCAGCAGCTTGGAAGGCCTAGGGGGGACAGATACGCAGTATTTT	CASSLEGLGGTDTQYF	16	NA	TRBJ2-3	TRBV5-1	NA
TGTGCCAGCAGCGTTCGACAGGGGGGATATGATGGCTACACCTTC	CASSVRQGGYDGYTF	15	NA	TRBJ1-2	TRBV7-2	TRBD1
TGTGCCAGCAGTGAACGAGGGAGGAACACTGAAGCTTTCTTT	CASSERGRNTEAFF	14	NA	TRBJ1-1	TRBV6-1	NA
TGTGCCAGCAGTTTAGTTATCGGGACGACTGGGGAAGCTTTCTTT	CASSLVIGTTGEAFF	15	few	TRBJ1-1	TRBV27	NA
TGCAGTGCAGCTACAGGGATCTACTACGAGCAGTACTTC	CSAATGIYYEQYF	13	NA	TRBJ2-7	TRBV20-1	NA
TGTGCCAGCAGCTTAGATATAGACATTCAGTACTTC	CASSLDIDIQYF	12	few	TRBJ2-4	TRBV7-9	NA
TGTGCCACCAGTGATACAGGCACCCAGTTCTTC	CATSDTGTQFF	11	few	TRBJ2-1	TRBV24-1	NA
TGTGCCAGCAGTTACTCGATGGGTTATGGCTACACCTTC	CASSYSMGYGYTF	13	once	TRBJ1-2	TRBV6-5	NA
TGTGCCAGCAGCGGAAGACAGGGCAACTACGAGCAGTACTTC	CASSGRQGNYEQYF	14	once	TRBJ2-7	TRBV9	TRBD1
TGTGCCAGCAGCTTTAATTACGAGCAGTACTTC	CASSFNYEQYF	11	many	TRBJ2-7	TRBV7-2	NA
TGTGCCAGCAGCTTAGAGACTTCACCCCTCCACTTT	CASSLETSPLHF	12	NA	TRBJ1-6	TRBV7-9	NA
TGTGCCAGCAGCTTACAGGGCTATGGCTACACCTTC	CASSLQGYGYTF	12	NA	TRBJ1-2	TRBV7-2	NA
TGTGCCAGCAGCGCTAGCGGAATTTACGAGCAGTACTTC	CASSASGIYEQYF	13	NA	TRBJ2-7	TRBV12-3/TRBV12-4	TRBD2
TGTGCCAGCAGCCAAGACGGACTAGCGGGGGGCGGGGAGCAGTACTTC	CASSQDGLAGGGEQYF	16	NA	TRBJ2-7	TRBV4-2	TRBD2
TGTGCCAGCAGCACCTACTCCTACGAGCAGTACTTC	CASSTYSYEQYF	12	few	TRBJ2-7	TRBV7-8	NA
TGTGCCAGCAGCTTATTGGTGGTCGCAGGTGAGCAGTTCTTC	CASSLLVVAGEQFF	14	NA	TRBJ2-1	TRBV7-3	NA
TGCAGTGCGCGGGGACCCTCTGGAAACACCATATATTTT	CSARGPSGNTIYF	13	NA	TRBJ1-3	TRBV20-1	NA
TGTGCCAGCTCACTAGCTCGGACAGGGGCCTACGAGCAGTACTTC	CASSLARTGAYEQYF	15	many	TRBJ2-7	TRBV18	TRBD1
TGTGCCAGCAGCGTAGGGACTAGCGGGAGTAGGTCAGATACGCAGTATTTT	CASSVGTSGSRSDTQYF	17	NA	TRBJ2-3	TRBV9	TRBD2
TGTGCCATCAGTGAAGGTAGCGCTTACACCGGGGAGCTGTTTTTT	CAISEGSAYTGELFF	15	few	TRBJ2-2	TRBV10-3	NA
TGTGCCAGCAGCCTTGCACCAACTAGCGTTCCCTCCTACAATGAGCAGTTCTTC	CASSLAPTSVPSYNEQFF	18	NA	TRBJ2-1	TRBV6-5	TRBD2
TGTGCCAGCAGCTTAGCATTGGGGGTAGATACGCAGTATTTT	CASSLALGVDTQYF	14	NA	TRBJ2-3	TRBV7-2	NA
TGTGCCAGCAGCTTAAGACAGGGGGCGAGGACTGAAGCTTTCTTT	CASSLRQGARTEAFF	15	few	TRBJ1-1	TRBV7-3	TRBD1
TGTGCCAGCAGCTTCACCGCAACAGAGAACTATGGCTACACCTTC	CASSFTATENYGYTF	15	few	TRBJ1-2	TRBV7-9	NA
TGCGCCAGCACTTTCGTGGGGGGGCGCACAGAGACCCAGTACTTC	CASTFVGGRTETQYF	15	NA	TRBJ2-5	TRBV5-1	NA
TGTGCCAGCAGTGTAAGGGGAAACTCAGATACGCAGTATTTT	CASSVRGNSDTQYF	14	NA	TRBJ2-3	TRBV25-1	NA
TGTGCCAGCAGCTCCGCCCCGGCGGAACAAGAGACCCAGTACTTC	CASSSAPAEQETQYF	15	NA	TRBJ2-5	TRBV11-3	NA
TGCGCCAGCAGTCGACTAGCGGGGGCGGAGACCCAGTACTTC	CASSRLAGAETQYF	14	NA	TRBJ2-5	TRBV5-1	TRBD2
TGCAGTGCTAGACCGAGGGGCGGGGGCTTGGATGAGCAGTTCTTC	CSARPRGGGLDEQFF	15	NA	TRBJ2-1	TRBV20-1	NA
TGCGCCAGCAGCAACGGACAGGACAACACTGAAGCTTTCTTT	CASSNGQDNTEAFF	14	NA	TRBJ1-1	TRBV5-1	TRBD1
TGTGCCAGCAGTTACTCATTCCGGGACAGTAATGAAAAACTGTTTTTT	CASSYSFRDSNEKLFF	16	NA	TRBJ1-4	TRBV6-6	TRBD1
TGTGCCAGCAGTTCAGTACGACTCCAAGAGACCCAGTACTTC	CASSSVRLQETQYF	14	NA	TRBJ2-5	TRBV12-3/TRBV12-4	NA